A selection of T cell receptor beta chains follows, all from one sample in a study of CD8+ T cells in alopecia areata. Assay used: immunoSEQ multiplex PCR; TCRdb lists only in-frame clones, some missing. Seen here are 140,000 to 150,000 clones, 45% to 60% observed once, and the top ten hold around 1%. The sequencing here drew on CD4+ T cells sorted from blood, taken at week 0. The source is a human donor with alopecia areata. Each CDR3 is given with its conserved first and last residue. D genes are given only for firm matches. Some rows mark clone size as missing; the rest say once, few, many or name a class of expanded clone.

TRBV29-1	few	-	TRBJ1-1	CSVEAGVTEAFF	TGCAGCGTTGAGGCAGGGGTCACTGAAGCTTTCTTT
TRBV5-1	-	-	TRBJ2-3	CASSLAGLASTDTQYF	TGCGCCAGCAGCTTGGCCGGTCTAGCGAGCACAGATACGCAGTATTTT
TRBV29-1	-	TRBD1	TRBJ2-7	CSVVKGATYEQYF	TGCAGCGTTGTCAAGGGGGCGACCTACGAGCAGTACTTC
TRBV18	-	-	TRBJ1-5	CASSPRLREPQHF	TGTGCCAGCTCACCACGGTTGCGGGAGCCCCAGCATTTT
TRBV29-1	-	TRBD1	TRBJ2-3	CSVEATTGGTDTQYF	TGCAGCGTTGAAGCAACGACAGGGGGCACAGATACGCAGTATTTT
TRBV25-1	-	-	TRBJ1-2	CASSDPGPSYGYTF	TGTGCCAGCAGTGACCCTGGACCTTCCTATGGCTACACCTTC
TRBV27	-	TRBD2	TRBJ2-3	CASRTSWAGDTQYF	TGTGCCAGCAGGACTAGCTGGGCAGGAGATACGCAGTATTTT
TRBV19	few	-	TRBJ2-5	CASARDGSSSETQYF	TGTGCCAGCGCGAGAGACGGGAGTTCTAGCGAGACCCAGTACTTC
TRBV5-1	-	TRBD1	TRBJ2-7	CASSLTGGYEQYF	TGCGCCAGCAGCTTGACAGGGGGCTACGAGCAGTACTTC
TRBV9	-	TRBD2	TRBJ2-1	CASSPRVRAGGSNEQFF	TGTGCCAGCAGCCCCCGGGTAAGAGCGGGAGGGTCTAATGAGCAGTTCTTC
TRBV6-5	few	-	TRBJ2-7	CASSYHRDTYEQYF	TGTGCCAGCAGTTACCACCGGGACACCTACGAGCAGTACTTC
TRBV25-1	few	-	TRBJ2-1	CASSPPGFYNEQFF	TGTGCCAGCAGTCCCCCAGGGTTTTACAATGAGCAGTTCTTC
TRBV15	-	-	TRBJ1-1	CANMEPGQRNTEAFF	TGTGCCAACATGGAACCGGGACAAAGAAACACTGAAGCTTTCTTT
TRBV14	-	TRBD2	TRBJ2-5	CASSQDVRLAGVLETQYF	TGTGCCAGCAGCCAAGATGTTCGGCTAGCGGGAGTGTTGGAGACCCAGTACTTC
TRBV7-2	-	-	TRBJ2-1	CASSRGVAGLSSYNEQFF	TGTGCCAGCAGCCGCGGCGTAGCTGGACTTAGCTCCTACAATGAGCAGTTCTTC
TRBV29-1	-	-	TRBJ2-6	CSVERISGANVLTF	TGCAGCGTTGAACGGATTTCTGGGGCCAACGTCCTGACTTTC
TRBV29-1	few	-	TRBJ2-1	CSVATADEQFF	TGCAGCGTTGCTACAGCGGATGAGCAGTTCTTC
TRBV5-1	-	-	TRBJ2-3	CASSPPTSSDTQYF	TGCGCCAGCAGCCCCCCGACTAGTTCTGATACGCAGTATTTT
TRBV11-3	-	TRBD1	TRBJ2-2	CASSSTGAGELFF	TGTGCCAGCAGCTCGACAGGGGCCGGGGAGCTGTTTTTT
TRBV18	-	-	TRBJ1-1	CASSPTGGTYNEAFF	TGTGCCAGCTCACCTACCGGGGGGACTTACAATGAAGCTTTCTTT
TRBV11-1	few	-	TRBJ2-3	CASSSNEKVEGTDTQYF	TGTGCCAGCAGCTCGAACGAGAAGGTGGAGGGGACAGATACGCAGTATTTT
TRBV29-1	-	-	TRBJ2-7	CSVGRGYGYEQYF	TGCAGCGTTGGACGAGGGTACGGTTACGAGCAGTACTTC
TRBV7-2	-	-	TRBJ1-2	CASSFRDPLLYF	TGTGCCAGCAGCTTCCGGGACCCCTTACTCTACTTC
TRBV30	-	-	TRBJ2-1	CAQGKSSYNEQFF	TGTGCCCAGGGGAAGAGCTCCTACAATGAGCAGTTCTTC
TRBV6-6	-	-	TRBJ1-5	CASTTRTVGNQPQHF	TGTGCCAGCACTACCAGGACAGTGGGCAATCAGCCCCAGCATTTT
TRBV30	-	-	TRBJ1-5	CAWRPKGRGNQPQHF	TGTGCCTGGAGACCTAAGGGCAGGGGCAATCAGCCCCAGCATTTT
TRBV15	-	-	TRBJ2-2	CATSRVRETGELFF	TGTGCCACCAGCAGAGTGAGGGAGACCGGGGAGCTGTTTTTT
TRBV7-2	few	-	TRBJ2-4	CASSDYNIQYF	TGTGCCAGCAGCGACTACAACATTCAGTACTTC
TRBV4-3	few	TRBD1	TRBJ1-3	CASSRYRGRPPNTIYF	TGCGCCAGCAGCCGGTACAGGGGAAGGCCTCCAAACACCATATATTTT
TRBV5-1	few	TRBD2	TRBJ2-3	CASSFLAGGTDTQYF	TGCGCCAGCAGCTTCCTAGCGGGGGGCACAGATACGCAGTATTTT
TRBV5-1	-	-	TRBJ1-1	CASSLGWANTEAFF	TGCGCCAGCAGCTTAGGATGGGCCAACACTGAAGCTTTCTTT
TRBV5-6	-	-	TRBJ2-7	CASSLVDEQYF	TGTGCCAGCAGCTTGGTGGACGAGCAGTACTTC
TRBV7-9	few	-	TRBJ2-1	CASSKVGNEQFF	TGTGCCAGCAGCAAAGTGGGCAATGAGCAGTTCTTC
TRBV5-4	once	-	TRBJ2-3	CASSLGPTDTQYF	TGTGCCAGCTCACTAGGACCCACAGATACGCAGTATTTT
TRBV9	few	-	TRBJ2-3	CASSVSGVRTDTQYF	TGTGCCAGCAGCGTATCCGGAGTGCGCACAGATACGCAGTATTTT
TRBV29-1	-	-	TRBJ1-2	CSVEEPRGVHSYGYTF	TGCAGCGTTGAAGAACCCCGGGGGGTTCATAGCTATGGCTACACCTTC
TRBV23-1	few	-	TRBJ2-5	CRASGETQYF	TGCAGGGCGAGCGGAGAGACCCAGTACTTC
TRBV6-5	-	TRBD1	TRBJ2-7	CASTLAGGSTYEQYF	TGTGCCAGCACTTTGGCAGGGGGATCCACCTACGAGCAGTACTTC
TRBV11-2	few	-	TRBJ2-7	CASSFRTLVAQYF	TGTGCCAGCAGCTTCCGGACTCTAGTCGCGCAGTACTTC
TRBV28	-	TRBD1	TRBJ2-2	CATMGTGSIPGELFF	TGTGCCACGATGGGGACAGGGTCAATTCCCGGGGAGCTGTTTTTT
TRBV11-2	-	-	TRBJ2-6	CASSPRTISSGANVLTF	TGTGCCAGCAGCCCTCGGACAATTTCCTCTGGGGCCAACGTCCTGACTTTC
TRBV30	-	-	TRBJ2-5	CAWGQRRETQYF	TGTGCCTGGGGACAGCGTCGGGAGACCCAGTACTTC
TRBV7-9	-	TRBD2	TRBJ2-5	CASSLGSGMRETQYF	TGTGCCAGCAGCTTAGGTAGCGGGATGCGGGAGACCCAGTACTTC
TRBV30	-	-	TRBJ2-3	CAWSPGSPDTQYF	TGTGCCTGGAGTCCTGGGAGCCCAGATACGCAGTATTTT
TRBV10-3	few	-	TRBJ2-1	CAISSRTEANNEQFF	TGTGCCATCAGTTCTAGGACAGAGGCAAACAATGAGCAGTTCTTC
TRBV30	-	TRBD1	TRBJ2-3	CAWSRQGGADTQYF	TGTGCCTGGAGTAGACAGGGGGGTGCAGATACGCAGTATTTT
TRBV4-1	-	TRBD2	TRBJ2-7	CASSLVTGLAGDEQYF	TGCGCCAGCAGCTTGGTCACTGGACTAGCGGGAGACGAGCAGTACTTC
TRBV28	few	-	TRBJ1-2	CASSSGHRDGYTF	TGTGCCAGCAGTTCGGGGCACAGGGATGGCTACACCTTC
TRBV4-3	-	-	TRBJ2-3	CASSQGASGTDTQYF	TGCGCCAGCAGCCAAGGGGCTAGCGGCACAGATACGCAGTATTTT
TRBV5-1	few	-	TRBJ1-1	CASSLTGATNTEAFF	TGCGCCAGCAGCCTCACGGGGGCCACGAACACTGAAGCTTTCTTT
TRBV30	-	-	TRBJ1-2	CAWTGVEGYTF	TGTGCCTGGACGGGGGTGGAGGGCTACACCTTC
TRBV6-6	-	TRBD1	TRBJ2-5	CASSPGQGARETQYF	TGTGCCAGCAGTCCCGGCCAGGGGGCGAGAGAGACCCAGTACTTC
TRBV4-1	-	TRBD2	TRBJ2-1	CASSARTSGKGNEQFF	TGCGCCAGCAGCGCCCGGACTAGCGGGAAGGGGAATGAGCAGTTCTTC
TRBV25-1	few	-	TRBJ1-2	CASSESEGSGYTF	TGTGCCAGCAGTGAATCAGAGGGTAGCGGCTACACCTTC
TRBV4-1	once	-	TRBJ2-3	CASSRTIASGLDTQYF	TGCGCCAGCAGCCGAACAATAGCTTCGGGACTAGATACGCAGTATTTT
TRBV7-2	-	TRBD2	TRBJ2-4	CASSISAGGNIQYF	TGTGCCAGCAGCATTTCAGCGGGAGGAAACATTCAGTACTTC
TRBV29-1	-	TRBD1	TRBJ2-5	CSVEDLGTDQETQYF	TGCAGCGTTGAAGATCTTGGGACAGACCAAGAGACCCAGTACTTC
TRBV6-5	-	-	TRBJ1-1	CATYPTGRTEAFF	TGTGCCACCTACCCCACAGGGAGGACTGAAGCTTTCTTT
TRBV29-1	once	-	TRBJ1-2	CSVGTSLHGYTF	TGCAGCGTTGGGACGTCCCTTCATGGCTACACCTTC